The rows below give T cell receptor beta chains drawn from one sample of a study of T cells after yellow fever vaccination. TCRdb recomputed calls from the 5' RACE reads with MiXCR, one row per CDR3 protein. This repertoire shows hundreds of thousands of distinct CDR3 sequences, 10% to 15% found once; its top ten account for 15%. Source: PBMCs, taken on the day of the yellow fever booster vaccination. All receptors derive from a young man who received the YFV17D yellow fever vaccine. CDR3s include the opening cysteine and the closing phenylalanine or tryptophan. A D gene is named only where the DNA matches it firmly. Rows give clone size only sometimes, using once, few, many, or a class for an expanded clone.

>TRBV5-1|-|-|TRBJ2-5
CASSLDDRYQETQYF
TGCGCCAGCAGCTTGGATGACAGGTACCAAGAGACCCAGTACTTC
>TRBV29-1|TRBD2|-|TRBJ2-1
CSGQIGLAINNEQFF
TGCAGCGGCCAGATCGGACTAGCGATTAACAATGAGCAGTTCTTC
>TRBV7-8|-|-|TRBJ2-2
CASSLRPGHINTGELFF
TGTGCCAGCAGCTTGCGGCCGGGACATATTAACACCGGGGAGCTGTTTTTT
>TRBV2|-|-|TRBJ1-5
CASGWLGGNQPQHF
TGTGCCAGCGGTTGGCTTGGGGGAAACCAGCCCCAGCATTTT
>TRBV7-9|TRBD2|few|TRBJ2-5
CASSRGTSGNGSHF
TGTGCCAGCAGCCGAGGGACTAGCGGGAATGGTTCACACTTC
>TRBV15|-|few|TRBJ2-1
CATSRDFGGLGGNEQFF
TGTGCCACCAGCAGAGATTTCGGCGGGTTAGGTGGTAATGAGCAGTTCTTC
>TRBV13|TRBD2|few|TRBJ2-7
CASSYKREIGEQYF
TGTGCCAGCAGCTATAAGCGGGAGATCGGTGAGCAGTACTTC
>TRBV20-1|TRBD2|-|TRBJ2-3
CSVLAGGDRGADTQYF
TGCAGCGTTCTAGCGGGAGGAGACCGGGGGGCAGATACGCAGTATTTT
>TRBV7-3|TRBD1|-|TRBJ2-2
CASSQGQPGELFF
TGTGCCAGCAGCCAGGGACAGCCCGGGGAGCTGTTTTTT
>TRBV20-1|-|-|TRBJ2-2
CSAKGVANPTGELFF
TGCAGTGCTAAGGGGGTAGCGAACCCCACCGGGGAGCTGTTTTTT
>TRBV18|TRBD2|-|TRBJ2-3
CASSPPNQKTSGRPDTQYF
TGTGCCAGCTCACCCCCCAACCAGAAGACTAGCGGGAGACCAGATACGCAGTATTTT
>TRBV4-3|-|few|TRBJ2-7
CASSHRGGTAYEQYF
TGCGCCAGCAGCCATCGTGGCGGGACCGCCTACGAGCAGTACTTC
>TRBV29-1|-|-|TRBJ2-1
CSVLWGSDEQFF
TGCAGCGTCTTGTGGGGGTCGGATGAGCAGTTCTTC
>TRBV10-2|TRBD2|few|TRBJ2-7
CASRGLGLAGTYEQYF
TGCGCCAGCAGAGGTCTCGGACTAGCGGGGACCTACGAGCAGTACTTC
>TRBV5-1|-|-|TRBJ2-4
CASSPDRGAKNIQYF
TGCGCCAGCAGCCCTGACAGAGGAGCCAAAAACATTCAGTACTTC
>TRBV20-1|TRBD2|-|TRBJ2-1
CSARDRAGLTYNEQFF
TGCAGTGCTAGAGATAGAGCGGGACTAACATACAATGAGCAGTTCTTC
>TRBV28|-|many|TRBJ2-1
CASSPMTAYNEQFF
TGTGCCAGCAGTCCGATGACAGCCTACAATGAGCAGTTCTTC
>TRBV12-3/TRBV12-4|TRBD1|few|TRBJ2-2
CASSAQGRNTGELFF
TGTGCCAGCAGTGCACAGGGGCGCAACACCGGGGAGCTGTTTTTT
>TRBV5-6|-|-|TRBJ2-2
CASSAGPLANTGELFF
TGTGCCAGCAGCGCCGGACCACTCGCGAACACCGGGGAGCTGTTTTTT
>TRBV20-1|-|-|TRBJ2-1
CCARGLGIGSGNEQFF
TGCTGTGCTCGGGGTTTGGGAATCGGGAGTGGCAATGAGCAGTTCTTC
>TRBV7-2|TRBD1|few|TRBJ1-1
CASSHRQGIMNTEAFF
TGTGCCAGCAGCCACCGACAGGGAATTATGAACACTGAAGCTTTCTTT
>TRBV15|-|many|TRBJ2-2
CATSRGISEGELFF
TGTGCCACCAGCAGAGGGATTAGCGAGGGGGAGCTGTTTTTT
>TRBV19|-|-|TRBJ2-1
CASRLGGVVSPDEQFF
TGTGCCAGTAGACTCGGAGGCGTAGTTAGCCCAGATGAGCAGTTCTTC
>TRBV5-4|-|-|TRBJ1-1
CASSFPGANTEAFF
TGTGCCAGCAGTTTCCCCGGAGCGAACACTGAAGCTTTCTTT
>TRBV28|-|few|TRBJ2-5
CASNPGGRETQYF
TGTGCCAGCAACCCCGGGGGCCGGGAGACCCAGTACTTC
>TRBV18|-|few|TRBJ2-1
CASSPQSRSSYNEQFF
TGTGCCAGCTCACCACAGTCGCGGAGCTCCTACAATGAGCAGTTCTTC
>TRBV6-6|-|-|TRBJ2-1
CASRLTGLDEQFF
TGTGCCAGCAGACTCACAGGCCTGGATGAGCAGTTCTTC
>TRBV12-3/TRBV12-4|-|-|TRBJ2-7
CASSLLEFSYEQYF
TGTGCCAGCAGTTTATTGGAGTTTTCCTACGAGCAGTACTTC
>TRBV27|TRBD1|-|TRBJ1-1
CASNYRGVNTEAFF
TGTGCCAGCAACTACAGGGGGGTGAACACTGAAGCTTTCTTT
>TRBV6-2/TRBV6-3|-|-|TRBJ1-1
CASSYAQGTEAFF
TGTGCCAGCAGTTACGCGCAGGGCACTGAAGCTTTCTTT
>TRBV29-1|TRBD1|-|TRBJ2-7
CSAVTGSVDEQYF
TGCAGCGCTGTGACAGGGAGTGTCGACGAGCAGTACTTC
>TRBV20-1|-|few|TRBJ2-1
CSRGGEQANEQFF
TGCAGCCGAGGGGGGGAGCAGGCCAATGAGCAGTTCTTC
>TRBV7-9|-|-|TRBJ2-1
CASSPAYRWQFF
TGTGCCAGCAGCCCCGCCTATAGATGGCAGTTCTTC
>TRBV20-1|-|few|TRBJ1-4
CSAVVRGVEKLFF
TGCAGTGCTGTGGTCCGGGGCGTTGAAAAACTGTTTTTT
>TRBV6-5|-|-|TRBJ2-2
CASSYGLFLAGELFF
TGTGCCAGCAGTTACGGCCTTTTCTTGGCCGGGGAGCTGTTTTTT
>TRBV7-9|-|few|TRBJ2-2
CASTPSNTGELFF
TGTGCCAGCACCCCTTCGAACACCGGGGAGCTGTTTTTT
>TRBV10-3|-|-|TRBJ1-5
CAISEVRDSLQPQHF
TGTGCCATCAGTGAAGTCAGGGACTCCCTTCAGCCCCAGCATTTT
>TRBV18|-|-|TRBJ2-2
CASSFRLPPGELFF
TGTGCCAGCTCATTCCGTCTACCACCCGGGGAGCTGTTTTTT
>TRBV5-5|TRBD2|-|TRBJ2-1
CASSTSGGGSYNEQFF
TGTGCCAGCAGCACTAGCGGGGGGGGCTCCTACAATGAGCAGTTCTTC
>TRBV4-3|-|few|TRBJ1-5
CASSQDRGIGQPQHF
TGCGCCAGCAGCCAGGATAGGGGTATTGGGCAGCCCCAGCATTTT
>TRBV27|TRBD2|-|TRBJ2-3
CASSLNSGADTQYF
TGTGCCAGCAGTTTAAACAGCGGGGCAGATACGCAGTATTTT
>TRBV11-2|-|-|TRBJ1-1
CASRWIMNTEAFF
TGTGCCAGTCGTTGGATCATGAACACTGAAGCTTTCTTT
>TRBV6-1|-|few|TRBJ2-3
CASGDTVLKSSTDTQYF
TGTGCCAGCGGGGACACAGTTTTGAAATCGAGCACAGATACGCAGTATTTT